A single sample gave rise to the 10 T cell receptor beta chains below, sequenced in a study of T cell responses to AZD1222 COVID-19 vaccine. Generated by immunoSEQ multiplex PCR, the TCRdb table keeps only in-frame clones and is missing some. The sample has 120,000 to 150,000 clones, about 90% seen once. The source was peripheral blood, collected 28 days after the second AZD1222 dose. Receptors were obtained from an adult who received the AZD1222 COVID-19 vaccine.

The chain recombines TRBV9 with TRBJ2-7; no reliable D call. This CDR3 region has 13 residues. The V gene's germline CDR1 is SGDLS and CDR2 YYNGEE. Deletions cut 0 bases from V and 1 base from J, with 5 bases between. CDR3 sequence (DNA): TGTGCCAGCAGCGTAGGGGGATCCTACGAGCAGTACTTC. Translating gives CASSVGGSYEQYF.

The chain combines TRBV11-2 with TRBJ2-1, with D perhaps matching TRBD2 (5 bases). The CDR3 is 15 amino acids. V lost 1 base to trimming and J lost 3 bases, with 10 bases between them. CDR1 SGHAT and CDR2 FQNNGV come from the germline V gene. CDR3 sequence reads: CASSLGRGNYNEQFF. The DNA of the CDR3 is TGTGCCAGCAGCTTAGGTCGGGGAAACTACAATGAGCAGTTCTTC.

The chain is built from TRBV19 and TRBJ2-1, with 13 bases matching TRBD2. After removal of 6 bases from V and 10 bases from J, the junction contained 6 bases not matched to a gene. From germline, CDR1 is LNHDA and CDR2 SQIVND (reference sequence). This CDR3 comprises 14 residues. Written as DNA, the CDR3 is TGTGCCAGTAGACTAGCGGGGGGGAGGTCGGAGCAGTTCTTC. Protein: CASRLAGGRSEQFF.

The gene calls are TRBV5-1 and TRBJ2-2; D uncertain. The germline V gene encodes CDR1 SGHRS and CDR2 YFSETQ. V was clipped by 4 bases and J by 1 base, with 14 bases between them. This CDR3 spans 16 amino acids. The DNA for the CDR3 is TGCGCCAGCAGCACCCTGGCGGCAGGGAACACCGGGGAGCTGTTTTTT. This encodes CASSTLAAGNTGELFF.

This chain connects TRBV19 to TRBJ2-5, with D perhaps matching TRBD1 or TRBD2 (5 bases each). V dropped 5 bases and J dropped 5 bases, with 9 bases sitting between them. The CDR3 loop spans 12 amino acids. In germline, CDR1 is LNHDA, CDR2 SQIVND (reference sequence). CDR3 in amino acids: CASSPEGETQYF. The DNA of the CDR3 is TGTGCCAGTAGTCCTGAGGGGGAGACCCAGTACTTC. The whole variable domain, remainder taken from reference TRBV19 and TRBJ2-5, is DGGITQSPKYLFRKEGQNVTLSCEQNLNHDAMYWYRQDPGQGLRLIYYSQIVNDFQKGDIAEGYSVSREKKESFPLTVTSAQKNPTAFYLCASSPEGETQYFGPGTRLLVL.

This clone has more than one count but fewer than ten. This chain connects TRBV28 to TRBJ1-2; D is uncertain. Trimming stripped 2 bases from V and 4 bases from J, with 11 bases between. Per the germline V gene, CDR1 is MDHEN and CDR2 is SYDVKM. The CDR3 has 14 amino acids. The CDR3 nucleotides read TGTGCCAGCAGTTTAGGTATGGGGAGCTATGGCTACACCTTC. Translation gives CASSLGMGSYGYTF.

The V gene is TRBV10-1, the J gene TRBJ1-2; D gene ambiguous. Germline CDR1 reads WNHNN; CDR2 reads SYGVQD (reference sequence). V was cut by 2 bases and J by 6 bases, with 10 bases left in between. The CDR3 length is 13 residues. The CDR3 protein is CASSEGIGNGYTF. The CDR3 nucleotides are TGCGCCAGCAGTGAGGGGATCGGTAATGGCTACACCTTC.

This clone was found once. This chain joins TRBV12-3 or TRBV12-4 and TRBJ1-2; D unclear. V was cut by 3 bases and J by 6 bases, with 8 bases left in between. CDR3 length equals 12 residues. In nucleotides, the CDR3 is TGTGCCAGCAGTTTTTCGGAGGATGGCTACACCTTC. It is translated as CASSFSEDGYTF.

The genes are TRBV11-2 and TRBJ1-6; 12 bases are a match to TRBD1. This CDR3 comprises 16 residues. J lost 4 bases, V lost 4 bases, and 2 bases had no gene match. Germline V gene data show CDR1 as SGHAT and CDR2 as FQNNGV. The CDR3 loop reads CASSWGQGAYNSPLHF. DNA for the CDR3: TGTGCCAGCAGCTGGGGACAGGGGGCATATAATTCACCCCTCCACTTT.

This chain links TRBV11-2 with TRBJ2-2; unclear D gene. The ends were cut back, 5 bases at V and 4 bases at J, with 2 bases in the middle. CDR1 is SGHAT, CDR2 FQNNGV, per germline. This CDR3 comprises 11 residues. The CDR3 loop reads CASSLTGELFF. The CDR3 coding sequence is TGTGCCAGCAGCCTCACCGGGGAGCTGTTTTTT.